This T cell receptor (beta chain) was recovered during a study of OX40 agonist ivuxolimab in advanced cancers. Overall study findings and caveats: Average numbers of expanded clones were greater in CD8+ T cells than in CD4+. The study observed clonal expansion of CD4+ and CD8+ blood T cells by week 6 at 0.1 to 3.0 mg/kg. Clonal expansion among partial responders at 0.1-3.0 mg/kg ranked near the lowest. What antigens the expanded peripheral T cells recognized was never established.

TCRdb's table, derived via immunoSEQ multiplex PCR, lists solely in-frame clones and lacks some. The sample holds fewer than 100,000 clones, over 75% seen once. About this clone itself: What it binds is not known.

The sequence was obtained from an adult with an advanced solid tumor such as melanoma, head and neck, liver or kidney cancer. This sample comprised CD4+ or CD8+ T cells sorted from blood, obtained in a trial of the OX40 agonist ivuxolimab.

The CDR3 is CASRKQGAITDTQYF. The CDR3 region has the DNA TGTGCCAGCAGGAAACAGGGGGCGATCACAGATACGCAGTATTTT. The genes are TRBV28 and TRBJ2-3, with TRBD1 identical over 9 bases. Germline V gene lookup returns CDR1 MDHEN and CDR2 SYDVKM. The CDR3 contains 15 residues. The trim removed 6 bases at V and 2 bases at J, leaving 6 bases unmatched. The full variable domain, in which reference TRBV28 and TRBJ2-3 provide the parts outside the CDR3, is DVKVTQSSRYLVKRTGEKVFLECVQDMDHENMFWYRQDPGLGLRLIYFSYDVKMKEKGDIPEGYSVSREKKERFSLILESASTNQTSMYLCASRKQGAITDTQYFGPGTRLTVL.